These 10 T cell receptor beta chains were all obtained from the same sample, sequenced in a study of shared clonotypes between healthy human individuals. CD45RO-negative, CCR7-selected cells formed the naive CD8 fraction, which excluded terminally differentiated effector memory CD45RA+ cells. Sequenced by immunoSEQ multiplex PCR; TCRdb stores in-frame clones only, minus some. The data show millions of clones, about 95% seen once. The sample taken for sequencing was naive CD8+ T cells sorted from blood. The receptors stem from a man younger than 35 in good health.

V and J are TRBV7-9 and TRBJ2-2; 7 nucleotides line up with TRBD1. J gave up 2 bases and V 7 bases, and 7 bases lay outside the gene matches. Germline V gene sequence: CDR1 SEHNR, CDR2 FQNEAQ (reference sequence). The CDR3 extends over 15 amino acids. CDR3 sequence: CASTRGTVNTGELFF. The CDR3 region has the DNA TGTGCCAGCACGAGAGGGACAGTTAACACCGGGGAGCTGTTTTTT.

The chain's CDR3 is CASSPGQMYQETQYF. Here the CDR3 DNA reads TGCGCCAGCAGCCCGGGACAGATGTACCAAGAGACCCAGTACTTC. This chain uses TRBV5-1 with TRBJ2-5, with 7 bases matching TRBD1. This CDR3 contains 15 residues. Germline lookup yields CDR1 SGHRS and CDR2 YFSETQ. J was trimmed by 0 bases and V by 4 bases; bases with no gene match: 6.

The V and J genes are TRBV2 and TRBJ1-2, with 8 bases lining up with TRBD1. The germline V gene has CDR1 SNHLY and CDR2 FYNNEI. CDR3 size: 12 residues. The trim removed 6 bases at V and 5 bases at J, leaving 2 bases unmatched. The CDR3 DNA sequence: TGTGCCAGCAGGTGGACAGGGTATGGCTACACCTTC. Protein: CASRWTGYGYTF.

The chain combines TRBV7-2 with TRBJ2-7; 8 bases line up with TRBD1. Germline trimming cut 2 bases from V and 6 bases from J; bases unmatched to any gene: 9. CDR1 is SGHTA, CDR2 FQGNSA, per germline. The CDR3 sequence is 15 residues long. CDR3 coding DNA: TGTGCCAGCAGCTTATCACCGGGACAGGCTAGCGAGCAGTACTTC. Amino acid sequence: CASSLSPGQASEQYF.

The CDR3 protein is CASSLVGGEGEQFF. The CDR3 coding sequence is TGTGCCAGCAGTTTAGTGGGGGGCGAGGGTGAGCAGTTCTTC. The rearrangement joins TRBV28 to TRBJ2-1; perhaps D is TRBD1 or TRBD2 (6 bases each). The CDR3 is made up of 14 amino acids. The V and J ends lost 2 bases and 9 bases respectively, with 14 bases between them. Germline CDR1 is MDHEN and CDR2 is SYDVKM.

The rearrangement joins TRBV6-1 to TRBJ1-1; D is ambiguous. Trimming took 2 bases from V and 1 from J, leaving 11 bases between them. The CDR3 extends over 15 amino acids. Germline CDR1 and CDR2: MNHNS and SASEGT. The CDR3 DNA sequence: TGTGCCAGCAGTGAAAAAAGTAGCAGGAACACTGAAGCTTTCTTT. Amino acids: CASSEKSSRNTEAFF.

Regarding this clone: The sample carries other DNA sequences with the same CDR3. V gene TRBV9 combines with J gene TRBJ2-7; 7 bases agree with TRBD1. CDR3 length: 14 residues. V dropped 0 bases and J dropped 2; count of bases not matched to a gene: 2. Germline CDR1 SGDLS, CDR2 YYNGEE. The CDR3 DNA follows: TGTGCCAGCAGCGTAGAGGGGACAGCCTACGAGCAGTACTTC. Encoded protein: CASSVEGTAYEQYF. The full variable domain, with the rest looked up from reference TRBV9 and TRBJ2-7, is DSGVTQTPKHLITATGQRVTLRCSPRSGDLSVYWYQQSLDQGLQFLIQYYNGEERAKGNILERFSAQQFPDLHSELNLSSLELGDSALYFCASSVEGTAYEQYFGPGTRLTVT.

The CDR3 sequence: CASSILAGGPYEQYF. DNA of the CDR3: TGTGCCAGCAGCATACTAGCGGGAGGTCCCTACGAGCAGTACTTC. The rearrangement links TRBV7-9 to TRBJ2-7, with 12 nucleotides matching TRBD2. Germline CDR1 is SEHNR and CDR2 is FQNEAQ (reference sequence). The junction had 4 bases not matched to a gene; V was cut back by 5 bases and J by 2 bases. The CDR3 length is 15 residues.

The J gene is TRBJ1-2, the V gene TRBV2; D call uncertain. The CDR3 loop spans 12 amino acids. The V end was cut by 4 bases, the J end by 2 bases, with 5 bases between. Germline V gene lookup returns CDR1 SNHLY and CDR2 FYNNEI. CDR3 nucleotide sequence: TGTGCCAGCAGTGGACCGAACTATGGCTACACCTTC. Amino acids: CASSGPNYGYTF.

The rearrangement links TRBV5-6 to TRBJ2-3, with 9 nucleotides matching TRBD1. CDR3 length: 16 amino acids. Germline V gene lookup returns CDR1 SGHDT and CDR2 YYEEEE. Trimming at V came to 4 bases and at J to 3 bases, leaving 9 bases not matched to a gene. The CDR3, as DNA: TGTGCCAGCAGCCTCGGCGGACAGGGGATAACAGATACGCAGTATTTT. Its protein is CASSLGGQGITDTQYF.